These 10 T cell receptor beta chains came from one sample sequenced in a study of blood T cell repertoires in COVID-19. Sequencing was performed with immunoSEQ multiplex PCR; in TCRdb, only in-frame clones are kept and a portion is missing. There are about 230,000 clones in the sample; around four fifths occur only once, and about 2.5% lies in the top ten. The sequenced sample was peripheral blood. All receptors come from a woman aged 70 to 79 with active or convalescent COVID-19.

The CDR3 nucleotides are TGTGCCAGCAGCCTACTCCGGGGATCCTACGAGCAGTACTTC. Its translation: CASSLLRGSYEQYF. The chain links TRBV7-8 to TRBJ2-7; perhaps TRBD2 as D (5 bases). Germline V gene sequence: CDR1 SGHVS, CDR2 FQNEAQ. The CDR3 extends over 14 amino acids. Trimming took 5 bases from V and 1 from J, leaving 12 bases between them.

This clone was counted between two and nine times. This CDR3 reads CASSLASTGGVRKLFF. CDR3 bases: TGTGCCAGCAGCTTAGCCTCGACAGGGGGAGTACGAAAACTGTTTTTT. The V call is TRBV11-2, the J call TRBJ1-4; 9 bases match TRBD1. The J segment lost 10 bases and the V segment lost 1 base, leaving 10 bases of the junction unmatched. Germline V gives CDR1 SGHAT, CDR2 FQNNGV. This CDR3 is 16 amino acids long.

The rearrangement links TRBV28 to TRBJ1-6; 7 bases align to TRBD1. There are 14 residues in the CDR3. V lost 6 bases to trimming and J lost 7 bases; unmatched junction nucleotides: 6. Germline V CDR1 and CDR2: MDHEN, SYDVKM. CDR3 in DNA: TGTGCCAGCAGGGGCGGGACAGCAAATTCACCCCTCCACTTT. It specifies CASRGGTANSPLHF.

This chain joins TRBV6-6 and TRBJ2-7, with no clear D. Trimming took off 5 bases at V and 0 bases at J, with 11 bases between the two ends. The CDR3 loop spans 14 amino acids. Looked up from germline, CDR1 is MNHNY and CDR2 is SVGAGI (reference sequence). The CDR3 is CASSRHLSSYEQYF. DNA of the CDR3: TGTGCCAGCAGTCGACATTTGAGCTCCTACGAGCAGTACTTC.

The chain carries TRBV15 and TRBJ1-4; D might be TRBD1 (6 bases). Germline V gene sequence: CDR1 LNHNV, CDR2 YYDKDF (reference sequence). V lost 1 base to trimming and J lost 7 bases, with 13 bases between them. The CDR3 runs 15 residues. The CDR3 loop is CATSRVAGVGEKLFF. The CDR3 DNA sequence: TGTGCCACCAGCAGAGTGGCAGGGGTGGGTGAAAAACTGTTTTTT.

The chain is built from TRBV4-1 and TRBJ2-3, with 10 bases matching TRBD2. Germline trimming cut 1 base from V and 3 bases from J; bases unmatched to any gene: 7. CDR1 is MGHRA, CDR2 YSYEKL, per germline. This CDR3 has 17 residues. In DNA, the CDR3 is TGCGCCAGCAGCCAAGGTTCTAGCGGGGGAGGTACAGATACGCAGTATTTT. This translates into CASSQGSSGGGTDTQYF.

The chain is built from TRBV5-1 and TRBJ1-5; D might be TRBD1 (5 bases). Germline V CDR1 and CDR2: SGHRS, YFSETQ. Trimming removed 2 bases at V and 2 bases at J, with 14 bases between. There are 16 residues in the CDR3. The CDR3 reads CASSLGEPWGNQPQHF. Written as DNA, the CDR3 is TGCGCCAGCAGCTTAGGGGAACCTTGGGGCAATCAGCCCCAGCATTTT.

The V gene is TRBV11-2, the J gene TRBJ1-4, with no clear D. The CDR3 length is 12 residues. V lost 3 bases and J lost 7, with 6 bases in between. Germline assignment: CDR1 SGHAT and CDR2 FQNNGV. Here the CDR3 DNA reads TGTGCCAGCAGCTTTTCGGGTGAAAAACTGTTTTTT. Its protein product is CASSFSGEKLFF.

This clone was found a few times. CDR3 nucleotide sequence: TGTGCCAGCAGAACTAACAGGGACAATCAGCCCCAGCATTTT. It specifies CASRTNRDNQPQHF. This chain connects TRBV2 to TRBJ1-5, with D possibly matching TRBD1 (6 bases). The ends were cut back, 6 bases at V and 3 bases at J, with 12 bases in the middle. This CDR3 region has 14 residues. Germline loops: CDR1 SNHLY, CDR2 FYNNEI.

This chain links TRBV5-1 with TRBJ2-5, with D maybe TRBD2 (6 bases). Trimming shortened V by 1 base and J by 4 bases, and 11 bases separated the two germline ends. From germline, CDR1 is SGHRS and CDR2 YFSETQ. This CDR3 spans 14 amino acids. CDR3 region: CASSLFLGGETQYF. In nucleotides, the CDR3 is TGCGCCAGCAGCTTGTTTCTGGGGGGAGAGACCCAGTACTTC.